This T cell receptor beta chain was recorded in a study of shared clonotypes between healthy human individuals. Profiling relied on immunoSEQ multiplex PCR, and the TCRdb table lists in-frame clones only, not all of them. The data hold millions of clones, with roughly 92% observed a single time. This CDR3 is built from 13 residues. V lost 6 bases to trimming and J lost 3 bases, with 8 bases between them. Germline CDR1 MGHDK, CDR2 SYGVNS. This clonotype originated in a young man in good health. The chain employs TRBV25-1 and TRBJ1-4, with D unresolved. Material: naive CD4+ T cells sorted from blood. As to subset: CD45RA+ positively selected. The CDR3 loop is CASRRVPNEKLFF. The DNA for the CDR3 is TGTGCCAGCAGAAGGGTACCTAATGAAAAACTGTTTTTT.